Listed below are T cell receptor beta chains from one sample, sequenced in a study of T cell repertoires in cytomegalovirus infection. TCRdb independently ran MiXCR on the reads; one entry per CDR3 protein. This table holds approximately 270,000 distinct CDR3 sequences, approximately 22% found once. These TCRs are of unknown antigen specificity. The material sequenced was cultured PBMCs, taken from culture after CMV antigen stimulation. These receptors originate from a human donor in good health (CMV status not recorded). Some clones in this sample may be carry-over from other donors' samples. CDR3s include the opening cysteine and the closing phenylalanine or tryptophan. D genes are given only for firm matches. For some rows the clone size is stated as once, few or many, or as a class when expanded; others skip it.

TRBV6-5,TRBJ1-5,TRBD1,few,CASSYTGEQPQHF,TGTGCCAGCAGTTACACAGGGGAGCAGCCCCAGCATTTT
TRBV4-1,TRBJ1-1,-,-,CASSQEVDWTEAFF,TGCGCCAGCAGCCAAGAGGTGGATTGGACTGAAGCTTTCTTT
TRBV6-2/TRBV6-3,TRBJ2-5,TRBD2,few,CASSRWTSGRAHQETQYF,TGTGCCAGCAGTCGGTGGACTAGCGGGAGGGCCCACCAAGAGACCCAGTACTTC
TRBV24-1,TRBJ2-5,-,few,CATAYGETQYF,TGTGCCACCGCTTATGGAGAGACCCAGTACTTC
TRBV7-2,TRBJ2-1,TRBD2,many,CASSLLASGRWGPNEQFF,TGTGCCAGCAGCTTACTAGCTAGCGGGAGGTGGGGACCCAATGAGCAGTTCTTC
TRBV12-3/TRBV12-4,TRBJ1-1,-,many,CASGVRATYTEAFF,TGTGCCAGCGGAGTGCGGGCCACATATACCGAAGCTTTCTTT
TRBV24-1,TRBJ1-5,-,few,CATGEGRGGNQPQHF,TGTGCCACAGGTGAGGGCAGGGGAGGCAATCAGCCCCAGCATTTT
TRBV20-1,TRBJ2-1,-,-,CSASYRLGYNEQFF,TGCAGTGCTAGTTACCGACTGGGCTACAATGAGCAGTTCTTC
TRBV7-2,TRBJ1-1,TRBD1,few,CASSSLGRGLAEAFF,TGTGCCAGCAGCTCCCTGGGGAGGGGGCTCGCTGAAGCTTTCTTT
TRBV7-2,TRBJ1-5,-,few,CASSLDLVQPQHF,TGTGCCAGCAGCTTAGATTTAGTTCAGCCCCAGCATTTT
TRBV7-2,TRBJ2-1,-,few,CASSKGAGSYNEQFF,TGTGCCAGCAGCAAAGGCGCCGGTTCCTACAATGAGCAGTTCTTC
TRBV6-2/TRBV6-3,TRBJ2-7,-,-,CASSYYTYEQYF,TGTGCCAGCAGTTACTACACCTACGAGCAGTACTTC